This record concerns one TCR beta chain sequence. This clonotype occurred a few times. Its antigen target is currently unknown. No base quality information exists; no much larger clone differs at one position. The record originates from a study of vaccination and CD4 T cells after COVID-19 (dated by TCRdb to the early 2020s). Concerning the study at large: Convalescent patients had a positive SARS-CoV-2 result on nasal swab PCR, and of these patients, fewer than ten had mild disease and one had severe disease. The convalescent cohort included six males and four females, with two Hispanic individuals, seven Caucasians, two Asians and one multiracial person. Participants got two doses of the Pfizer-BioNTech BNT162b2 vaccine (n=8) or two doses of the Moderna mRNA-1273 vaccine (n=2). Post-COVID blood samples from convalescent patients were collected a median of around 100 days after diagnosis, with a range of roughly 35 to 180 days. The time from the second vaccine dose to post-vaccine blood sampling had a median of around 72 days and ranged from about 12 to 250 days. Overlapping spike peptide pools from SARS-CoV-2 and from the common cold coronaviruses HCoV-NL63, HCoV-OC43 and HCoV-229E were used as culture stimuli. Control cultures received a CEFX viral epitope pool as the positive control, an HIV-1 Nef peptide pool as the negative control, or no peptide. The spike-specific CD4+ TCR repertoire was compared before and after mRNA vaccination in 10 COVID-19 convalescent patients and a few infection-naive healthy vaccine recipients. The paper as a whole reports these results and caveats: Nearly all vaccine-specific clones in convalescent patients (304 of 307) were mono-reactive for SARS-CoV-2 spike rather than cross-reactive with common cold coronaviruses. The study included relatively few convalescent patients and did not analyze early timepoints after natural infection. In convalescent patients, a median approximately 83% of post-vaccine SARS-CoV-2-reactive clones were detected only after vaccination, and vaccine-specific priming was suggested by this finding. The median count of SARS-CoV-2-reactive clonotypes went up from around 20 after infection to about 40 after vaccination, although the change was not significant.

The CDR3 covers 18 residues, taking in both the cysteine and the phenylalanine. Just the 54-base CDR3 DNA is kept, in frame starting at base 1. V is pruned by 2 bases and J by 0 bases, leaving 11 bases of the junction without a gene match. Reading the germline V gene gives CDR1 MNHEY and CDR2 SVGAGI. The label giving this sample's treatment or condition can be read as: roughly ten-day PBMC culture with coronavirus spike peptide pools or control peptides (ViraFEST assay). To expand antigen-specific T cells with peptide pools and then pick out the expanded clonotypes through TCR sequencing, the study relied on the ViraFEST assay. The positive SARS-CoV-2 PCR tests of the convalescent patients were dated from March to December 2020, before the Alpha, Beta and Delta variants emerged in the United States. Each well held 2.2 million or so PBMCs cultured with around 9 ug/ml peptide pools in IMDM containing roughly 4.7% human AB serum and around 10 IU/ml IL-2. On days 3 and 7, half of the culture medium was replaced with fresh IL-2-containing medium. CD4+ T cells were isolated after roughly nine days of culture through negative selection using the EasySep CD4+ T cell isolation kit. PBMCs were separated from whole blood using Ficoll-Paque Plus gradient centrifugation and then either used fresh or cryopreserved at -140C. Culture conditions were generally each tested in triplicate wells.

Library preparation used PCR. DNA from cultured CD4+ T cells was subjected to TCR sequencing with the Oncomine TCR Beta short-read assay at the Johns Hopkins FTIC core. Genomic DNA was extracted from the cultured CD4+ T cells with the QIAamp micro DNA kit. The Oncomine TCR Beta libraries from cultured CD4+ T cells were pooled using unique dual indexes and then sequenced on an Illumina iSeq 100. On the study's bioinformatics: Non-productive sequences were removed, and CDR3s that did not start with C, did not end with F or W, or were shorter than 7 amino acids were discarded. The MANAFEST web application was used to identify antigen-specific clonotypes by comparing peptide-stimulated wells against reference wells and other culture wells. To be called positive, a clone needed an FDR below 0.05, an odds ratio above 5, and a productive frequency above 0.1% in at least two of three replicate wells. A clonotype counted as cross-reactive if it showed significant expansion both in the SARS-CoV-2 spike wells and in at least one common cold coronavirus spike condition. CDR3 homology was assessed with Levenshtein distances (stringdist) and unrooted phylogenetic trees (ape) in R version 3.6.1. TCRdb passed the public sequencing reads through fastp at Q25 and MiXCR, retaining productive beta sequences. Each record represents a unique CDR3 protein, reported with the most common genes and DNA among its rows. These V and J calls derive from TCRdb rather than the authors' analysis. The table for this sample lists over 13,000 distinct CDR3 sequences; about 21% of them were counted only once. 12% to 15% of the sample lies in the top ten.

The sequencing sample was made of cultured CD4+ T cells from blood. Recombination connected TRBV6-5 to TRBJ1-1, and 8 junctional nucleotides match TRBD1. The clonotype was recovered from a human donor with COVID-19. The CDR3 in this case is CASSYRGKAGGLNTEAFF. The bases are TGTGCCAGCAGTTACAGGGGGAAGGCAGGGGGCCTGAACACTGAAGCTTTCTTT.